Below, 18 T cell receptor beta chains from the same sample are listed, as sequenced in a study of beta chain features in type 1 diabetes. General study findings and limits: Moderate yet significant TCRB CDR3 shortening was seen in Type 1 diabetes patients in all four CD4+ subsets.

Their recognized antigens are unknown. Expressed TCRB transcripts got sequenced, as all isolated RNA was reverse transcribed. Assay: immunoSEQ multiplex PCR; the TCRdb copy retains only in-frame clones and omits some. This sample has some 120,000 clones, with 17% found just once. Sequencing was performed on central memory CD4+ T cells from blood. All receptors derive from a man aged 18 to 29 with type 1 diabetes.

This clone was found many times. This rearrangement joins TRBV7-9 to TRBJ1-2; D perhaps matches TRBD1 (6 bases). V lost 4 bases, J lost 4 bases, and 13 bases lay in between. The CDR3 spans 14 residues. The germline V gene encodes CDR1 SEHNR and CDR2 FQNEAQ (reference sequence). Written as DNA, the CDR3 is TGTGCCAGCAGCTCGTGGACAGACCTCTATGGCTACACCTTC. Its protein is CASSSWTDLYGYTF.

Note on this clone: The sample carries other DNA sequences with the same CDR3. The chain uses TRBV30 and TRBJ1-5, with 9 bases matching TRBD1. Germline CDR1 is GTSNPN and CDR2 is SVGIG (reference sequence). With 4 bases clipped from V and 4 bases from J, the junction kept 2 bases outside the gene matches. The CDR3 contains 13 residues. The CDR3 region has the DNA TGTGCCTGGAACAGGGGGCAGAATCAGCCCCAGCATTTT. Translation: CAWNRGQNQPQHF.

The chain combines TRBV30 with TRBJ2-5; TRBD2 is a possible D gene (6 bases). V gave up 2 bases and J gave up 9 bases, with 10 bases separating them. This CDR3 is built from 11 residues. Germline CDR1 GTSNPN, CDR2 SVGIG (reference sequence). The CDR3 coding sequence is TGTGCCTGGAGTTGGGGAGGCCCCCAGTACTTC. Protein: CAWSWGGPQYF.

This clone was recorded at least ten times. The V and J genes are TRBV28 and TRBJ1-2, with D tentatively TRBD1 (6 bases). Between the trimmed V and J ends, which lost 3 bases and 5 bases, there was a span of 10 bases. This CDR3 spans 13 amino acids. Germline CDR1 reads MDHEN; CDR2 reads SYDVKM. The CDR3: CASSFQGFYGYTF. CDR3 DNA: TGTGCCAGCAGTTTCCAGGGGTTTTATGGCTACACCTTC.

The rearrangement uses TRBV7-2 and TRBJ2-1, with D perhaps matching TRBD2 (7 bases). CDR3 length: 14 residues. Per germline, CDR1 SGHTA and CDR2 FQGNSA. V lost 0 bases, J lost 7 bases, and 10 bases lay in between. The CDR3 loop reads CASSLAGGQNEQFF. Written as DNA, the CDR3 is TGTGCCAGCAGCTTAGCGGGGGGGCAAAATGAGCAGTTCTTC.

The sample holds a few counts of this clone. The V call is TRBV18, the J call TRBJ2-5; D unresolved. The J call is doubtful: the DNA matches TRBJ2-7 better. From germline, CDR1 is KGHSH and CDR2 LQKENI. There are 13 residues in the CDR3. This CDR3 reads CASSPAVSYEQYF. As DNA, the CDR3 is TGTGCCAGCTCACCAGCCGTTTCCTACGAGCAGTACTTC.

This clone turned up a few times. The chain joins TRBV7-2 to TRBJ2-7; TRBD2 matches at 13 bases. Germline-derived CDR1 and CDR2 are SGHTA and FQGNSA. V lost 5 bases to trimming and J lost 6 bases; unmatched junction nucleotides: 7. CDR3 size: 15 residues. The CDR3 DNA is TGTGCCAGCAGCGCTACTAGCGGGAGGGCACGCGAGCAGTACTTC. Translated: CASSATSGRAREQYF. Drawing the rest from reference TRBV7-2 and TRBJ2-7, the complete variable domain is GAGVSQSPSNKVTEKGKDVELRCDPISGHTALYWYRQSLGQGLEFLIYFQGNSAPDKSGLPSDRFSAERTGGSVSTLTIQRTQQEDSAVYLCASSATSGRAREQYFGPGTRLTVT.

This clone was detected only a few times. V and J are TRBV7-9 and TRBJ2-1; tentatively, D is TRBD2 (5 bases). Germline values: CDR1 SEHNR, CDR2 FQNEAQ (reference sequence). This CDR3 is built from 16 residues. Trimming left V 5 bases short and J 0 bases short, with 14 bases between. Written as DNA, the CDR3 is TGTGCCAGCAGCCCGCTACTAGTTAGCTCCTACAATGAGCAGTTCTTC. This codes for CASSPLLVSSYNEQFF.

This clone has only a few counts. This chain uses TRBV7-8 with TRBJ1-4; D gene uncertain. The CDR3 loop spans 15 amino acids. Deletions cut 3 bases from V and 0 bases from J, with 8 bases between. Germline V CDR1 and CDR2: SGHVS, FQNEAQ. The CDR3 sequence: CASSFLGATNEKLFF. In nucleotides, the CDR3 is TGTGCCAGCAGCTTTTTGGGCGCAACTAATGAAAAACTGTTTTTT. The full variable domain, completed using reference TRBV7-8 and TRBJ1-4, is GAGVSQSPRYKVAKRGQDVALRCDPISGHVSLFWYQQALGQGPEFLTYFQNEAQLDKSGLPSDRFFAERPEGSVSTLKIQRTQQEDSAVYLCASSFLGATNEKLFFGSGTQLSVL.

This chain uses TRBV20-1 with TRBJ2-3; no firm D call. The CDR3 has 11 amino acids. With 1 base removed from V and 6 bases from J, the gap between germline ends came to 5 bases. Germline assignment: CDR1 DFQATT and CDR2 SNEGSKA (reference sequence). CDR3 DNA: TGCAGTGCTAGAGGTGGGGATACGCAGTATTTT. Protein product: CSARGGDTQYF.

The chain carries TRBV7-6 and TRBJ2-1, with D uncertain. The germline gives CDR1 SGHVS, CDR2 FNYEAQ. This CDR3 spans 12 amino acids. The V end lost 4 bases, the J end lost 7 bases, and 8 bases lay between the germline ends. The CDR3 loop is CASSSIRNEQFF. The CDR3 DNA follows: TGTGCCAGCAGCTCTATACGTAATGAGCAGTTCTTC.

V gene TRBV19 combines with J gene TRBJ1-2; no clear D gene. The germline V and J ends were trimmed by 6 bases and 9 bases, with 23 bases remaining between them. The CDR3 is made up of 15 amino acids. The germline V gene has CDR1 LNHDA and CDR2 SQIVND (reference sequence). This chain's CDR3 is CASSATNGATMRYTF. CDR3 bases: TGTGCCAGTAGCGCCACTAACGGAGCGACTATGCGCTACACCTTC.

Only a few counts were recorded for this clone. This chain connects TRBV30 to TRBJ2-3; D gene ambiguous. The germline V gene encodes CDR1 GTSNPN and CDR2 SVGIG (reference sequence). Trimming shortened V by 3 bases and J by 4 bases, and 11 bases separated the two germline ends. The CDR3 spans 13 residues. The CDR3 is CAWSSPGSDTQYF. For the CDR3, the DNA is TGTGCCTGGAGCTCCCCCGGCTCAGATACGCAGTATTTT.

The chain carries TRBV30 and TRBJ2-3; 8 bases agree with TRBD2. Germline CDR1 is GTSNPN and CDR2 is SVGIG (reference sequence). CDR3 size: 16 residues. J gave up 6 bases and V 2 bases, and 13 bases lay outside the gene matches. The CDR3 coding sequence is TGTGCCTGGAGTCCCAGCGGGAGAAGTGATTATGATACGCAGTATTTT. Amino acid sequence: CAWSPSGRSDYDTQYF. Together with reference TRBV30 and TRBJ2-3, the CDR3 gives the full variable domain: SQTIHQWPATLVQPVGSPLSLECTVEGTSNPNLYWYRQAAGRGLQLLFYSVGIGQISSEVPQNLSASRPQDRQFILSSKKLLLSDSGFYLCAWSPSGRSDYDTQYFGPGTRLTVL.

This clone was counted a few times. This sequence joins TRBV2 and TRBJ2-7; TRBD1 agrees at 8 bases. Germline CDR1 and CDR2: SNHLY and FYNNEI. The CDR3 runs 15 residues. V dropped 4 bases and J dropped 5; count of bases not matched to a gene: 10. The CDR3: CASSAYRGIVDEQYF. As DNA, the CDR3 is TGTGCCAGCAGTGCGTACAGGGGGATCGTTGACGAGCAGTACTTC. Based on the CDR3 plus reference TRBV2 and TRBJ2-7, the full variable domain is EPEVTQTPSHQVTQMGQEVILRCVPISNHLYFYWYRQILGQKVEFLVSFYNNEISEKSEIFDDQFSVERPDGSNFTLKIRSTKLEDSAMYFCASSAYRGIVDEQYFGPGTRLTVT.

The rearrangement links TRBV6-1 to TRBJ1-2, with 7 bases that match TRBD1. The CDR3 runs to 13 residues. Germline-derived CDR1 and CDR2 are MNHNS and SASEGT. V gave up 3 bases and J gave up 3 bases; unmatched junction bases: 1. CDR3 bases: TGTGCCAGCAGTGACAGGGGGGACTATGGCTACACCTTC. Its translation: CASSDRGDYGYTF.

This clone has a handful of counts. This chain uses TRBV29-1 with TRBJ2-7; the match to TRBD2 covers 7 bases. The germline V gene encodes CDR1 SQVTM and CDR2 ANQGSEA. V trimming: 3 bases; J trimming: 4 bases; junction bases outside the gene matches: 3. The CDR3 spans 12 residues. The CDR3 DNA follows: TGCAGCGTTGAGGTGGGAGGGTACGAGCAGTACTTC. As protein: CSVEVGGYEQYF.

The rearrangement uses TRBV28 and TRBJ1-5; TRBD1 might be the D (6 bases). With 1 base removed from V and 7 bases from J, the gap between germline ends came to 14 bases. Germline CDR1 MDHEN, CDR2 SYDVKM. The CDR3 totals 15 residues. CDR3: CASSLLRLTGQPQHF. The CDR3 DNA sequence: TGTGCCAGCAGTTTATTACGGCTGACAGGCCAGCCCCAGCATTTT.